The 26 T cell receptor beta chains presented below share a single source sample, sequenced in a study of T cell repertoires in cytomegalovirus infection (dated by TCRdb to about 2019). Per the publication, the treatment or condition label means: in vitro stimulation with specific CMV peptide epitopes to enrich CMV-specific T cells. The sequencer listed for this sample is Illumina HiSeq 1500. TCRdb ran its own pipeline on the public reads, namely fastp trimming at Q25 and MiXCR clone calling, and kept in-frame beta chains. Records with the same CDR3 protein are collapsed into one entry carrying the most frequent genes and DNA. The sample table contains roughly 920,000 distinct CDR3 sequences; only one count was recorded for 30% to 40% of them. The ten top clones hold about 14% of the sample. No cognate antigen is known for these TCRs. Sequencing was performed on cultured CD8+ T cells from PBMCs, taken from culture after CMV antigen stimulation. The origin of the receptors is a human donor in good health (CMV status not recorded). Some clones in this sample may be carry-over from other donors' samples.

The chain links TRBV6-4 to TRBJ1-1, with a tentative D call TRBD1 (6 bases). Trimming cost V 8 bases and J 0 bases, with 28 bases left between them. Germline values: CDR1 MRHNA, CDR2 SNTAGT. There are 19 residues in the CDR3. CDR3 region: CASGTGGGLPLLMNTEAFF. The CDR3 DNA reads TGTGCCAGCGGAACTGGGGGGGGGCTCCCCCTATTAATGAACACTGAAGCTTTCTTT.

The CDR3 DNA reads TGTGCCAGCAGCGCTCGGACAGGGGGCGGAGAGACCCAGTACTTC. Its protein is CASSARTGGGETQYF. The chain links TRBV11-2 to TRBJ2-5, with 11 bases fitting TRBD1. The CDR3 is made up of 15 amino acids. The germline gives CDR1 SGHAT, CDR2 FQNNGV. Trimming cost V 5 bases and J 4 bases; bases outside gene matches: 6.

The chain couples TRBV7-6 to TRBJ1-1, with D hard to call. V was clipped by 4 bases and J by 3 bases, with 9 bases between them. Germline V gene sequence: CDR1 SGHVS, CDR2 FNYEAQ. The CDR3 is 13 residues long. The CDR3 sequence is CASSSIKDTEAFF. CDR3 sequence (DNA): TGTGCCAGCAGCTCCATCAAGGACACTGAAGCTTTCTTT. Together with reference TRBV7-6 and TRBJ1-1, the CDR3 gives the full variable domain: GAGVSQSPRYKVTKRGQDVALRCDPISGHVSLYWYRQALGQGPEFLTYFNYEAQQDKSGLPNDRFSAERPEGSISTLTIQRTEQRDSAMYRCASSSIKDTEAFFGQGTRLTVV.

The V and J genes are TRBV6-6 and TRBJ1-3, with D unclear. The CDR3 extends over 16 amino acids. V lost 2 bases and J 0 bases, leaving 11 bases between the germline ends. Per germline, CDR1 MNHNY and CDR2 SVGAGI (reference sequence). The CDR3 spells CASSYTDGPSGNTIYF. As DNA, the CDR3 is TGTGCCAGCAGTTACACCGACGGGCCCTCTGGAAACACCATATATTTT.

Many counts were recorded for this clonotype. The chain has TRBV7-2 and TRBJ2-2, with TRBD1 matching over 9 bases. Germline lookup yields CDR1 SGHTA and CDR2 FQGNSA. The CDR3 is made up of 16 amino acids. Germline trimming cut 6 bases from V and 6 bases from J; bases unmatched to any gene: 11. For the CDR3, the DNA is TGTGCCAGCAGTTCGGGACAGGGCCTACGTGCCGGGGAGCTGTTTTTT. It translates to CASSSGQGLRAGELFF.

V is TRBV19 and J is TRBJ1-2, with 8 bases lining up with TRBD1. V trimming: 8 bases; J trimming: 2 bases; junction bases outside the gene matches: 19. Germline V gives CDR1 LNHDA, CDR2 SQIVND (reference sequence). This CDR3 contains 18 residues. CDR3 DNA: TGTGCCAGTGATTATTCGGGGGACAGGATAACACCGAACTATGGCTACACCTTC. Translation gives CASDYSGDRITPNYGYTF.

This clonotype was seen only once. This rearrangement joins TRBV27 to TRBJ2-1, with no clear D. Germline V gene sequence: CDR1 MNHEY, CDR2 SMNVEV (reference sequence). Trimming took off 0 bases at V and 0 bases at J, with 9 bases between the two ends. The length of the CDR3 is 16 residues. CDR3 DNA sequence: TGTGCCAGCAGTTTATCGTTTGACTTCTCCTACAATGAGCAGTTCTTC. Its protein is CASSLSFDFSYNEQFF.

This clonotype has at least ten counts. The chain employs TRBV7-8 and TRBJ2-2; TRBD1 matches at 7 bases. Germline assignment: CDR1 SGHVS and CDR2 FQNEAQ. J gave up 5 bases and V 4 bases, and 1 base lay outside the gene matches. CDR3 length equals 13 residues. The CDR3 region is CASSSGQTGELFF. In DNA, the CDR3 is TGTGCCAGCAGCTCGGGACAGACCGGGGAGCTGTTTTTT.

The chain is built from TRBV20-1 and TRBJ1-5, with D perhaps TRBD1 (6 bases). CDR1 is DFQATT, CDR2 SNEGSKA, per germline (reference sequence). This CDR3 has 14 amino acids. V lost 6 bases to trimming and J lost 6 bases, with 18 bases between them. CDR3 region: CSAQGKGDFQPQHF. The CDR3 DNA reads as TGCAGTGCCCAGGGAAAGGGGGATTTTCAGCCCCAGCATTTT.

This clonotype was recorded a few times. The chain joins TRBV7-9 to TRBJ2-3; TRBD2 might be the D (6 bases). Germline CDR1 SEHNR, CDR2 FQNEAQ (reference sequence). Between the trimmed V and J ends, which lost 10 bases and 1 base, there was a span of 9 bases. The CDR3 has 12 residues. The CDR3 nucleotides read TGTGCCACGGGACTTCGCACAGATACGCAGTATTTT. Translation gives CATGLRTDTQYF.

About this clonotype itself: This may stem from a read error, because a much larger clone lies one nucleotide away. The chain joins TRBV4-1 to TRBJ2-1, with TRBD2 as a possible D gene (6 bases). The CDR3 is 15 residues long. CDR1 MGHRA and CDR2 YSYEKL come from the germline V gene. The CDR3 protein is CASSLSSAGNNEQIF. The DNA for the CDR3 is TGCGCCAGCAGCCTCTCCTCCGCGGGGAACAATGAGCAGATCTTC.

The chain has TRBV24-1 and TRBJ1-5; D not certain. The CDR3 consists of 14 residues. The ends were cut back, 9 bases at V and 0 bases at J, with 11 bases in the middle. The germline CDR1 and CDR2 sequences are KGHDR and SFDVKD. Written as DNA, the CDR3 is TGTGCCACCCTGGGAGGGTATAGCAATCAGCCCCAGCATTTT. Its translation: CATLGGYSNQPQHF.

This chain uses TRBV7-2 with TRBJ1-2; 7 bases match TRBD1. CDR3 length equals 15 residues. Germline V lookup: CDR1 SGHTA, CDR2 FQGNSA. V gave up 6 bases and J gave up 3 bases; unmatched junction bases: 10. The CDR3 reads CASSPRDSIYYGYTF. In DNA form, the CDR3 reads TGTGCCAGCAGTCCGCGGGACAGCATTTACTATGGCTACACCTTC.

The genes are TRBV20-1 and TRBJ1-2; no definite D call. The length of the CDR3 is 11 residues. CDR1 and CDR2 (germline): DFQATT, SNEGSKA (reference sequence). The CDR3 loop reads CSPVFYGGYTF. The DNA of the CDR3 is TGCTCACCGGTGTTTTATGGTGGCTACACCTTC.

The V and J genes are TRBV19 and TRBJ2-3, with 7 nucleotides matching TRBD2. The V gene's germline CDR1 is LNHDA and CDR2 SQIVND (reference sequence). After removal of 0 bases from V and 5 bases from J, the junction contained 14 bases not matched to a gene. This CDR3 has 18 residues. CDR3 sequence reads: CASSIDLPLTGGLDTQYF. The CDR3, as DNA: TGTGCCAGTAGTATAGATCTCCCTCTAACGGGGGGTTTAGATACGCAGTATTTT.

The CDR3 loop is CASSFKVLLDTQYF. The DNA for the CDR3 is TGTGCCAGCAGCTTCAAAGTTCTGCTGGATACGCAGTATTTT. The V call is TRBV5-6, the J call TRBJ2-3; D is ambiguous. The CDR3 sequence is 14 residues long. Germline lookup yields CDR1 SGHDT and CDR2 YYEEEE. V dropped 2 bases and J dropped 6 bases, with 13 bases sitting between them.

The V call is TRBV27, the J call TRBJ1-3; D remains unclear. V was pared by 8 bases and J by 0 bases, with 11 bases between. Germline loops: CDR1 MNHEY, CDR2 SMNVEV (reference sequence). There are 14 residues in the CDR3. The CDR3, as DNA: TGTGCCAGCGGCCCTACAAGCTCTGGAAACACCATATATTTT. Amino acid sequence: CASGPTSSGNTIYF.

The table lists this clonotype with a few counts. The chain links TRBV20-1 to TRBJ1-4; D unresolved. Germline CDR1 DFQATT, CDR2 SNEGSKA (reference sequence). Trimming took off 0 bases at V and 0 bases at J, with 17 bases between the two ends. This CDR3 contains 18 residues. The CDR3 region has the DNA TGCAGTGCTAGAGATTGGCGGTTCGAAGACGCAACTAATGAAAAACTGTTTTTT. Residues: CSARDWRFEDATNEKLFF.

In its sample, this clonotype was seen a few times. The gene calls are TRBV19 and TRBJ2-1; tentatively, D is TRBD1 (5 bases). V shed 6 bases and J shed 4 bases, with 13 bases lying between them. The CDR3 is 14 amino acids. In germline, CDR1 is LNHDA, CDR2 SQIVND (reference sequence). CDR3 nucleotides: TGTGCCAGTAGCGTAACTCGACAGTACAATGAGCAGTTCTTC. This sequence encodes CASSVTRQYNEQFF.

The gene calls are TRBV20-1 and TRBJ1-2; 7 bases line up with TRBD1. Germline V gene sequence: CDR1 DFQATT, CDR2 SNEGSKA (reference sequence). The CDR3 is 15 residues long. Trimming at V came to 5 bases and at J to 0 bases, leaving 9 bases not matched to a gene. The CDR3 nucleotides are TGCAGTGCTTCCGGACAGGCTGGGACTAACTATGGCTACACCTTC. Protein product: CSASGQAGTNYGYTF.

The rearrangement joins TRBV12-5 to TRBJ1-4; 7 bases align to TRBD1. Germline CDR1 reads LGHNT; CDR2 reads FRNRAP. The junction had 7 bases not matched to a gene; V was cut back by 2 bases and J by 10 bases. The CDR3 spans 14 residues. CDR3 in DNA: TGTGCTAGTGGTTTGTCAACAGGGGAGGGAAAACTGTTTTTT. It specifies CASGLSTGEGKLFF.

This clonotype was seen a handful of times. The chain combines TRBV6-2 or TRBV6-3 with TRBJ2-1; 13 nucleotides match TRBD2. The V segment lost 5 bases and the J segment 8 bases; nucleotides outside the gene matches: 6. The CDR3 is 15 amino acids. Germline V CDR1 and CDR2: MNHEY, SVGEGT. The CDR3 region has the DNA TGTGCCAGCAGTCCCGGGACTAGCGGGGATGATGAGCAGTTCTTC. Protein sequence: CASSPGTSGDDEQFF.

The chain carries TRBV27 and TRBJ2-1; D call uncertain. Trimming left V 5 bases short and J 4 bases short, with 12 bases between. The CDR3 is 14 residues long. Germline assignment: CDR1 MNHEY and CDR2 SMNVEV (reference sequence). CDR3 sequence: CASSRSIGYNEQFF. As DNA, the CDR3 is TGTGCCAGCAGTCGTTCTATAGGTTACAATGAGCAGTTCTTC.

In its sample, this clonotype was seen many times. This chain connects TRBV6-5 to TRBJ2-5, with TRBD2 matching 11 bases. The CDR3 totals 15 residues. V shed 3 bases and J 2 bases; nucleotides not matched to a gene: 2. The germline V gene encodes CDR1 MNHEY and CDR2 SVGAGI. Here the CDR3 DNA reads TGTGCCAGCAGTTATAGCGGGGGGGCTCAAGAGACCCAGTACTTC. This sequence encodes CASSYSGGAQETQYF.

The chain recombines TRBV24-1 with TRBJ2-3; perhaps TRBD2 as D (5 bases). Looked up from germline, CDR1 is KGHDR and CDR2 is SFDVKD. The CDR3 loop spans 17 amino acids. With 7 bases removed from V and 2 bases from J, the gap between germline ends came to 21 bases. CDR3 coding DNA: TGTGCCACCAGCCTCCCCCGGGCGGGTGGAGACACAGATACGCAGTATTTT. Translation gives CATSLPRAGGDTDTQYF.

This clonotype showed up many times. V and J are TRBV7-8 and TRBJ2-1; a possible D gene is TRBD1 (5 bases). This CDR3 has 16 amino acids. V dropped 1 base and J dropped 6 bases, with 16 bases sitting between them. Germline values: CDR1 SGHVS, CDR2 FQNEAQ. The CDR3 loop is CASSLGVRVVSNEQFF. CDR3 DNA sequence: TGTGCCAGCAGCTTAGGGGTCAGGGTGGTTTCCAATGAGCAGTTCTTC.